This T cell receptor (beta chain) was sequenced for a study of T cell repertoires in cytomegalovirus infection. This clonotype was seen a few times. TCRdb re-analysed the reads in MiXCR, keeping a single row per CDR3 protein. The sample shows approximately 100,000 distinct CDR3 sequences, 23% of them seen only once. The sequencing sample was made of CD8+ T cells from PBMCs. The TCR originated in a human donor in good health (CMV status not recorded). Some clones in this sample may be carry-over from other donors' samples.

As DNA, the CDR3 is TGTGCCAGCAGCTTAGCGGGTCCCAAGTACGGCTACACCTTC. Protein: CASSLAGPKYGYTF. This chain connects TRBV7-9 to TRBJ1-2; no clear D gene. The V end lost 0 bases, the J end lost 8 bases, and 13 bases lay between the germline ends. CDR1 and CDR2 (germline): SEHNR, FQNEAQ (reference sequence). The CDR3 contains 14 residues.